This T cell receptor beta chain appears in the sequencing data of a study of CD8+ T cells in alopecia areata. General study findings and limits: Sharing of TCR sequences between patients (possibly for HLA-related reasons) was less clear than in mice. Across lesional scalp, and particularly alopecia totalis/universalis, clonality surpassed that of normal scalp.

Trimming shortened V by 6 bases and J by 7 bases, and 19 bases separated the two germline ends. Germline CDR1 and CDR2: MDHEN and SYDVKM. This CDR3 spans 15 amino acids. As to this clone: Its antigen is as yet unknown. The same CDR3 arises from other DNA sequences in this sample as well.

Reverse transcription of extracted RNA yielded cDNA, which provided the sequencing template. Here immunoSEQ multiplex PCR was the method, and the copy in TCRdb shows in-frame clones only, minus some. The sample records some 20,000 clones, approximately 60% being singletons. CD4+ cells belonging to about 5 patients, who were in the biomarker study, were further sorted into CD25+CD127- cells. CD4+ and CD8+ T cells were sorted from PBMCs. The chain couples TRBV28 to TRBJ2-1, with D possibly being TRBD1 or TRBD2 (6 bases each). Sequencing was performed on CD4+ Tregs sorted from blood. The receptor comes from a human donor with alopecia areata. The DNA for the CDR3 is TGTGCCAGCAGCCTCAGCCGAACAGGGAGGAATGAGCAGTTCTTC. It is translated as CASSLSRTGRNEQFF.